The 31 T cell receptor beta chains given below trace back to one sample, sequenced in a study of beta chain features in type 1 diabetes. As every portion of the isolated RNA was reverse transcribed, the sequencing read expressed TCRB transcripts. Produced via immunoSEQ multiplex PCR; TCRdb's table is partial and in-frame only. The repertoire holds approximately 340,000 clones, with roughly 15% as singletons. The sample consisted of naive CD4+ T cells from blood. These receptors were obtained from a woman aged 18-35 years in good health.

The V call is TRBV7-2, the J call TRBJ2-7, with 9 bases fitting TRBD1. The CDR3 has 15 amino acids. Losses at the gene ends were 5 bases for V and 2 bases for J; bases not matched to a gene: 7. The V gene's germline CDR1 is SGHTA and CDR2 FQGNSA. CDR3 residues: CASSGQGQGTYEQYF. CDR3 nucleotides: TGTGCCAGCAGCGGCCAGGGACAGGGCACCTACGAGCAGTACTTC.

The genes are TRBV30 and TRBJ1-2; TRBD1 is a possible D gene (6 bases). CDR1 is GTSNPN, CDR2 SVGIG, per germline (reference sequence). V lost 4 bases to trimming and J lost 3 bases, with 15 bases between them. This CDR3 has 14 residues. CDR3 sequence reads: CAWTLGGGDYGYTF. CDR3 nucleotides: TGTGCCTGGACCTTGGGAGGGGGAGACTATGGCTACACCTTC. The whole variable domain, remainder taken from reference TRBV30 and TRBJ1-2, is SQTIHQWPATLVQPVGSPLSLECTVEGTSNPNLYWYRQAAGRGLQLLFYSVGIGQISSEVPQNLSASRPQDRQFILSSKKLLLSDSGFYLCAWTLGGGDYGYTFGSGTRLTVV.

This clone appeared a few times. The chain combines TRBV15 with TRBJ2-1; 13 nucleotides match TRBD2. From germline, CDR1 is LNHNV and CDR2 YYDKDF (reference sequence). With 4 bases clipped from V and 6 bases from J, the junction kept 6 bases outside the gene matches. There are 16 residues in the CDR3. The CDR3 DNA reads as TGTGCCACCAGCAAGTACCGGACTAGCGGGAGCAATGAGCAGTTCTTC. Translated: CATSKYRTSGSNEQFF.

The chain links TRBV4-2 to TRBJ2-7; 13 nucleotides match TRBD2. V was pared by 0 bases and J by 4 bases, with 6 bases of the junction left unmatched. Germline V lookup: CDR1 LGHNA, CDR2 YNFKEQ. This CDR3 spans 17 amino acids. The CDR3 loop reads CASSQESRTSGRYEQYF. CDR3 nucleotides: TGTGCCAGCAGCCAAGAGTCGCGGACTAGCGGGAGATACGAGCAGTACTTC.

The chain combines TRBV4-2 with TRBJ2-3; perhaps TRBD2 as D (5 bases). V lost 4 bases to trimming and J lost 8 bases, with 10 bases between them. CDR3 size: 12 residues. The germline gives CDR1 LGHNA, CDR2 YNFKEQ. As DNA, the CDR3 is TGTGCCAGCAGCCCTAGCATTGGTACGCAGTATTTT. Its protein is CASSPSIGTQYF.

This clone was seen more than once but under ten times. This chain connects TRBV7-9 to TRBJ1-5; D gene unclear. Germline V gene data show CDR1 as SEHNR and CDR2 as FQNEAQ (reference sequence). The CDR3 totals 13 residues. Trimming pared 3 bases from V and 3 bases from J, leaving 6 bases between. The CDR3: CASSFTDNQPQHF. In DNA, the CDR3 is TGTGCCAGCAGCTTCACAGACAATCAGCCCCAGCATTTT.

The genes are TRBV5-4 and TRBJ1-2; 8 bases fit TRBD1. Germline CDR1 reads SGHNT; CDR2 reads YYREEE (reference sequence). The CDR3 has 16 residues. Losses at the gene ends were 2 bases for V and 2 bases for J; bases not matched to a gene: 8. The DNA of the CDR3 is TGTGCCAGCAGCTTACCAGGGGGCTTGCAAAACTATGGCTACACCTTC. Translation: CASSLPGGLQNYGYTF.

This clone has more than one count but fewer than ten. Here the CDR3 reads CASSVGAGDGYEQYF. The CDR3 region has the DNA TGTGCCAGCAGCGTAGGGGCGGGAGACGGCTACGAGCAGTACTTC. The J gene is TRBJ2-7, the V gene TRBV9; 7 positions match TRBD2. With 0 bases clipped from V and 3 bases from J, the junction kept 6 bases outside the gene matches. The CDR3 is made up of 15 amino acids. Germline CDR1 is SGDLS and CDR2 is YYNGEE.

This chain links TRBV19 with TRBJ1-5; 10 nucleotides match TRBD1. Per germline, CDR1 LNHDA and CDR2 SQIVND (reference sequence). The junction had 4 bases not matched to a gene; V was cut back by 5 bases and J by 0 bases. The CDR3 consists of 16 residues. The CDR3 nucleotides are TGTGCCAGTAGTCCTGGGACAGGGGCTAGCAATCAGCCCCAGCATTTT. Its protein is CASSPGTGASNQPQHF.

This clone has only a few counts. The chain recombines TRBV28 with TRBJ2-7; 11 bases agree with TRBD1. The V and J ends lost 6 bases and 5 bases, in that order; junction bases with no gene match: 6. Germline V gene data show CDR1 as MDHEN and CDR2 as SYDVKM. The CDR3 loop spans 14 amino acids. CDR3 nucleotide sequence: TGTGCCAGCAGATCTCCGGGACAGGGGGACGAGCAGTACTTC. Protein: CASRSPGQGDEQYF.

The chain recombines TRBV11-3 with TRBJ2-1, with 9 bases matching TRBD2. Trimming took 5 bases from V and 7 from J; bases not matched to a gene: 9. The germline CDR1 and CDR2 sequences are SGHNT and YENEEA. This CDR3 is 15 amino acids long. The CDR3 nucleotides read TGTGCCAGCAGCCAAGGGCGGGAGGGGTGGAATGAGCAGTTCTTC. This translates into CASSQGREGWNEQFF.

The V and J genes are TRBV5-1 and TRBJ2-2; 14 positions match TRBD2. J was trimmed by 1 base and V by 4 bases; bases with no gene match: 6. The germline V gene encodes CDR1 SGHRS and CDR2 YFSETQ. The CDR3 runs to 18 residues. This CDR3 reads CASSTGLAGAGNTGELFF. CDR3 DNA sequence: TGCGCCAGCAGCACGGGACTAGCGGGAGCAGGGAACACCGGGGAGCTGTTTTTT.

J is TRBJ1-2 and V is TRBV15; D might be TRBD1 (6 bases). The germline V gene has CDR1 LNHNV and CDR2 YYDKDF (reference sequence). The CDR3 consists of 17 residues. With 1 base removed from V and 4 bases from J, the gap between germline ends came to 19 bases. The CDR3 nucleotides read TGTGCCACCAGCAGAGCCTCTACGGGGGGGCTAGGCTATGGCTACACCTTC. Its translation is CATSRASTGGLGYGYTF.

This clone was found a few times. The chain is built from TRBV7-9 and TRBJ1-5; D possibly corresponds to TRBD1 (6 bases). Germline V gene sequence: CDR1 SEHNR, CDR2 FQNEAQ (reference sequence). Trimming removed 1 base at V and 6 bases at J, with 13 bases between. This CDR3 region has 15 residues. Here the CDR3 DNA reads TGTGCCAGCAGCTTAGAGGGGGTGGCCAGTCAGCCCCAGCATTTT. Encoded protein: CASSLEGVASQPQHF.

DNA of the CDR3: TGTGCCACCAGCAGGCGATCCATCGCAGATACGCAGTATTTT. This sequence encodes CATSRRSIADTQYF. The chain combines TRBV15 with TRBJ2-3; D uncertain. The CDR3 spans 14 residues. Between the trimmed V and J ends, which lost 3 bases and 4 bases, there was a span of 11 bases. Germline V gene lookup returns CDR1 LNHNV and CDR2 YYDKDF (reference sequence).

V usage is TRBV5-1 and J usage is TRBJ2-5; a possible D gene is TRBD2 (6 bases). Germline V CDR1 and CDR2: SGHRS, YFSETQ. The V gene lost 4 bases and the J gene lost 7 bases, with 17 bases spanning the gap. This CDR3 is built from 14 residues. DNA for the CDR3: TGCGCCAGCAGCGCAAATTCACGGGGAGGGACCCAGTACTTC. As protein: CASSANSRGGTQYF.

This clone was counted a few times. This rearrangement joins TRBV28 to TRBJ1-1; D not resolved. CDR1 and CDR2 (germline): MDHEN, SYDVKM. The CDR3 loop spans 11 amino acids. The V gene lost 8 bases and the J gene lost 1 base, with 5 bases spanning the gap. In nucleotides, the CDR3 is TGTGCCAGCCCTTCGAACACTGAAGCTTTCTTT. The encoded protein is CASPSNTEAFF.

Concerning this clone itself: Other DNA sequences from this sample encode an identical CDR3 as well. This CDR3 is CASSPRQGSYEQYF. The DNA for the CDR3 is TGTGCCAGCAGCCCTCGACAGGGTTCCTACGAGCAGTACTTC. The chain combines TRBV7-2 with TRBJ2-7, with 7 bases aligning to TRBD1. The CDR3 consists of 14 residues. J was trimmed by 1 base and V by 5 bases; bases with no gene match: 5. CDR1 SGHTA and CDR2 FQGNSA come from the germline V gene.

The rearrangement uses TRBV28 and TRBJ2-7; a possible D gene is TRBD1 (6 bases). Germline V CDR1 and CDR2: MDHEN, SYDVKM. The CDR3 totals 15 residues. The V end lost 5 bases, the J end lost 3 bases, and 17 bases lay between the germline ends. The CDR3 nucleotides are TGTGCCAGCAGTCCTGCCTCAGGGGCGGTCTACGAGCAGTACTTC. Amino acid sequence: CASSPASGAVYEQYF.

V gene TRBV6-4 combines with J gene TRBJ2-7; 8 bases are shared with TRBD2. The V gene's germline CDR1 is MRHNA and CDR2 SNTAGT. The CDR3 is 15 residues long. With 6 bases clipped from V and 2 bases from J, the junction kept 9 bases outside the gene matches. The CDR3, as DNA: TGTGCCAGCAGACGACCGCAAGCGGGGGCCTACGAGCAGTACTTC. Protein product: CASRRPQAGAYEQYF.

This clone was counted between two and nine times. The J gene is TRBJ1-1, the V gene TRBV15; possible D gene TRBD1, 6 bases. With 4 bases removed from V and 4 bases from J, the gap between germline ends came to 16 bases. Germline V gene data show CDR1 as LNHNV and CDR2 as YYDKDF (reference sequence). This CDR3 has 15 residues. This CDR3 is CATSTDRTVVTEAFF. For the CDR3, the DNA is TGTGCCACCAGCACGGATCGGACAGTCGTCACTGAAGCTTTCTTT.

CDR3 sequence (DNA): TGCGCCAGCAGCTGGCCACTGAGTCAGAGCGGCACAGATACGCAGTATTTT. It codes for CASSWPLSQSGTDTQYF. The chain is built from TRBV5-1 and TRBJ2-3, with D unclear. Trimming removed 3 bases at V and 1 base at J, with 18 bases between. The CDR3 runs to 17 residues. Germline CDR1 and CDR2: SGHRS and YFSETQ.

This clone was counted between two and nine times. The CDR3 DNA sequence: TGTGCCAGCAGCCAGGGACTAGCGCAGACCGGGGAGCTGTTTTTT. Residues: CASSQGLAQTGELFF. The chain carries TRBV7-9 and TRBJ2-2; 10 bases fit TRBD2. With V trimmed by 5 bases and J by 5 bases, 5 bases remained unmatched. Per the germline V gene, CDR1 is SEHNR and CDR2 is FQNEAQ (reference sequence). This CDR3 spans 15 amino acids.

The CDR3 DNA reads as TGTGCCATCAGTGAGTCCCCGGGGGATCAGCCCCAGCATTTT. Its protein is CAISESPGDQPQHF. The rearrangement links TRBV10-3 to TRBJ1-5; tentatively, D is TRBD1 (5 bases). The CDR3 spans 14 residues. Per germline, CDR1 ENHRY and CDR2 SYGVKD. Trimming removed 0 bases from V and 5 bases from J, with 8 bases in between.

This clone was observed a handful of times. The V gene is TRBV10-3, the J gene TRBJ2-7; TRBD2 matches at 9 bases. V shed 0 bases and J 0 bases; nucleotides not matched to a gene: 9. CDR3 size: 18 residues. The germline V gene has CDR1 ENHRY and CDR2 SYGVKD. DNA of the CDR3: TGTGCCATCAGTGAGTCGAAGGAAGTAGCGGGAGTCTCCTACGAGCAGTACTTC. Encoded protein: CAISESKEVAGVSYEQYF.

The rearrangement joins TRBV2 to TRBJ2-1, with 16 positions matching TRBD2. Germline V gene sequence: CDR1 SNHLY, CDR2 FYNNEI. CDR3 length: 16 residues. V shed 6 bases and J 8 bases; nucleotides not matched to a gene: 7. The DNA of the CDR3 is TGTGCCAGCAGGCCGGGACTAGCGGGAGGGCCTCATGAGCAGTTCTTC. Amino acids: CASRPGLAGGPHEQFF.

The chain uses TRBV7-9 and TRBJ1-2; D is undetermined. Germline V lookup: CDR1 SEHNR, CDR2 FQNEAQ (reference sequence). CDR3 size: 9 residues. V was clipped by 8 bases and J by 6 bases, with 4 bases between them. Here the CDR3 DNA reads TGTGCCAGCGCGGATGGCTACACCTTC. The encoded protein is CASADGYTF.

This clone has more than one count but fewer than ten. The chain carries TRBV7-9 and TRBJ2-2; TRBD1 is a possible D gene (6 bases). The CDR3 contains 15 residues. Trimming removed 3 bases at V and 2 bases at J, with 10 bases between. Germline V gene lookup returns CDR1 SEHNR and CDR2 FQNEAQ (reference sequence). Here the CDR3 DNA reads TGTGCCAGCAGCTTCACCGGGACAAACACCGGGGAGCTGTTTTTT. Amino acids: CASSFTGTNTGELFF. The full variable domain, completed using reference TRBV7-9 and TRBJ2-2, is DTGVSQNPRHKITKRGQNVTFRCDPISEHNRLYWYRQTLGQGPEFLTYFQNEAQLEKSRLLSDRFSAERPKGSFSTLEIQRTEQGDSAMYLCASSFTGTNTGELFFGEGSRLTVL.

This clone was observed a handful of times. The chain uses TRBV9 and TRBJ2-3; weak D call: TRBD2 (6 bases). The CDR3 is 15 residues long. Trimming removed 2 bases at V and 6 bases at J, with 16 bases between. Germline CDR1 reads SGDLS; CDR2 reads YYNGEE. The CDR3 region is CASSVGGLGVDTQYF. The CDR3 nucleotides read TGTGCCAGCAGCGTTGGAGGGCTGGGAGTGGATACGCAGTATTTT.

CDR3 nucleotide sequence: TGCAGCGTGGCCCCAACTAGCGGCTCTAGCACAGATACGCAGTATTTT. This sequence encodes CSVAPTSGSSTDTQYF. The chain is built from TRBV29-1 and TRBJ2-3; TRBD2 matches at 8 bases. V shed 6 bases, J shed 0 bases, and the junction held 11 bases outside the gene matches. Germline V gene lookup returns CDR1 SQVTM and CDR2 ANQGSEA. CDR3 length equals 16 residues.

This clone was seen a few times. This chain uses TRBV16 with TRBJ1-5; perhaps TRBD1 as D (5 bases). V was shortened by 4 bases and J by 6 bases, with 7 bases between the two germline ends. The CDR3 loop spans 12 amino acids. Germline V CDR1 and CDR2: KGHSY, FQNENV. CDR3: CASSPTGQPQHF. The DNA of the CDR3 is TGTGCCAGCAGCCCAACAGGTCAGCCCCAGCATTTT.